This entry is about one T cell receptor (beta chain). The record originates from a study of control samples from healthy donors and cancer patients. Here immunoSEQ multiplex PCR was the method, and the copy in TCRdb shows in-frame clones only, minus some. The sample comprises under 75,000 clones, 90% of which are singletons, and roughly 1.2% rests with the top ten. This receptor was obtained from a woman between 45 and 65 years old with colorectal cancer. The material sequenced was PBMCs.

The CDR3 nucleotides are TGTGCCAGCAGTCTTCTGGCGGGAGGCCCCAATGAGCAGTTCTTC. This codes for CASSLLAGGPNEQFF. The rearrangement joins TRBV6-4 to TRBJ2-1, with TRBD2 matching 8 bases. J gave up 6 bases and V 5 bases, and 9 bases lay outside the gene matches. The CDR3 runs 15 residues. Germline V CDR1 and CDR2: MRHNA, SNTAGT.